This T cell receptor (beta chain) was observed in a study of response to subunit inactivated influenza vaccine. General study results and limits: Authors proposed each seasonal influenza vaccination draws in few new T cells.

TCRdb reprocessed the RT-PCR reads via MiXCR and lists one record per CDR3 protein. The table lists more than 700,000 distinct CDR3 sequences, about 20% of them singletons, with 9.5% to 13% in the top ten. Comments on this clonotype: Its antigen remains unknown.

Germline-derived CDR1 and CDR2 are SGHTA and FQGNSA. V was pared by 5 bases and J by 3 bases, with 11 bases between. The CDR3 has 13 amino acids. Sequenced here: PBMCs from blood, sampled about 5 days after vaccination. The source is a man aged 50 to 60 who received an inactivated influenza vaccine. V and J are TRBV7-2 and TRBJ2-7; the D gene is possibly TRBD2 (5 bases). CDR3 protein: CASSDYGGYEQYF. The CDR3 bases are TGTGCCAGCAGCGACTACGGAGGCTACGAGCAGTACTTC.